The rows below give T cell receptor beta chains drawn from one sample of a study of blood T cell repertoires in COVID-19. Profiling relied on immunoSEQ multiplex PCR, and the TCRdb table lists in-frame clones only, not all of them. The data contain tens of thousands of clones, 88% of them singletons. Input material: peripheral blood. The receptors stem from a human donor in a cohort sampled during active COVID-19. The CDR3 runs from the conserved cysteine through the conserved F or W. The order of the fields is V gene, J gene, D gene, CDR3 protein, CDR3 DNA. The D gene is left open where the match is weak.

TRBV12-5	TRBJ1-2	TRBD1	CASGYPHPGQGAINYGYTF	TGTGCTAGTGGCTACCCCCACCCGGGACAGGGGGCAATTAACTATGGCTACACCTTC
TRBV6-5	TRBJ1-3	-	CASSSGRAGRSTIYF	TGTGCCAGCAGCTCGGGACGGGCGGGGAGGAGCACCATATATTTT
TRBV7-2	TRBJ2-7	-	CASSLVGPGQSYEQYF	TGTGCCAGCAGCTTAGTGGGCCCGGGACAATCCTACGAGCAGTACTTC
TRBV5-1	TRBJ1-1	-	CASSSQRGMNTEAFF	TGCGCCAGCAGTTCTCAGCGTGGCATGAACACTGAAGCTTTCTTT
TRBV28	TRBJ1-1	-	CASSLSGEGEMNTEAFF	TGTGCCAGCAGTTTATCGGGGGAGGGCGAAATGAACACTGAAGCTTTCTTT
TRBV24-1	TRBJ2-6	TRBD1	CATSERTGSSGANVLTF	TGTGCCACCAGTGAGAGGACAGGCAGCTCTGGGGCCAACGTCCTGACTTTC
TRBV7-9	TRBJ2-3	-	CASSPKAGMLDTQYF	TGTGCCAGCAGCCCTAAAGCCGGTATGTTAGATACGCAGTATTTT
TRBV3-1/TRBV3-2	TRBJ2-7	TRBD1	CASSLTGGREQYF	TGTGCCAGCAGCCTTACAGGGGGTCGAGAGCAGTACTTC
TRBV19	TRBJ1-4	-	CASSVGPKGGKLFF	TGTGCCAGTAGTGTGGGACCGAAGGGAGGAAAACTGTTTTTT
TRBV7-2	TRBJ1-1	TRBD1	CASSSGQGSVAEAFF	TGTGCCAGCAGCTCCGGACAGGGGAGTGTTGCTGAAGCTTTCTTT
TRBV2	TRBJ2-7	-	CASKGQGGPYEQYF	TGTGCCAGCAAGGGGCAGGGAGGCCCCTACGAGCAGTACTTC
TRBV19	TRBJ1-2	-	CASSFLSRGYTF	TGTGCCAGTAGTTTCCTGAGTCGAGGCTACACCTTC